A single sample is the source of the 21 T cell receptor beta chains below, sequenced in a study of cytomegalovirus exposure and HLA in healthy donors. 13 Jbeta primers and 60 Vbeta primers were used for the PCR. Here immunoSEQ multiplex PCR was the method, and the copy in TCRdb shows in-frame clones only, minus some. Of 85,000 to 95,000 clones listed, less than 65% are singletons. Source material: PBMCs. The source of these receptors is a woman aged 25 to 39 in good health and CMV-seronegative.

This chain connects TRBV30 to TRBJ1-1; TRBD1 is a possible D gene (5 bases). CDR1 is GTSNPN and CDR2 is SVGIG in the germline V gene (reference sequence). V lost 4 bases to trimming and J lost 5 bases, with 11 bases between them. This CDR3 is built from 12 residues. The CDR3 spells CAWNQGKTEAFF. CDR3 nucleotides: TGTGCCTGGAACCAGGGAAAGACTGAAGCTTTCTTT.

This clone was picked up many times. The chain has TRBV2 and TRBJ1-1; tentative D call: TRBD1 (5 bases). The germline V gene has CDR1 SNHLY and CDR2 FYNNEI. The V end was cut by 5 bases, the J end by 7 bases, with 11 bases between. The CDR3 extends over 12 amino acids. This chain's CDR3 is CASSFSTVEAFF. CDR3 bases: TGTGCCAGCAGTTTTTCGACAGTTGAAGCTTTCTTT.

Within the sample, this clone is medium-sized (0.01 to 0.1%). V usage is TRBV6-1 and J usage is TRBJ2-1, with 9 bases fitting TRBD2. This CDR3 contains 13 residues. The germline CDR1 and CDR2 sequences are MNHNS and SASEGT. CDR3 DNA sequence: TGTGGAGTTGTAGCGGGAGCCCTCAATGAGCAGTTCTTC. It is translated as CGVVAGALNEQFF.

The rearrangement links TRBV13 to TRBJ2-3; TRBD2 aligns across 8 bases. Germline V gene sequence: CDR1 PRHDT, CDR2 FYEKMQ (reference sequence). V shed 6 bases and J 2 bases; nucleotides not matched to a gene: 10. CDR3 length: 16 amino acids. CDR3 nucleotides: TGTGCCAGCAGGCTTATCGGGGGGGCGGTCACAGATACGCAGTATTTT. Its protein product is CASRLIGGAVTDTQYF.

In this sample, this clone turned up once. The chain carries TRBV19 and TRBJ2-1; 11 bases are a match to TRBD2. V shed 1 base, J shed 0 bases, and the junction held 5 bases outside the gene matches. The germline V gene encodes CDR1 LNHDA and CDR2 SQIVND (reference sequence). The CDR3 length is 18 residues. In nucleotides, the CDR3 is TGTGCCAGTAGTATAGGGGGACTAGCGGTCAGCTCCTACAATGAGCAGTTCTTC. Protein product: CASSIGGLAVSSYNEQFF.

This chain connects TRBV4-2 to TRBJ2-3, with D perhaps TRBD2 (9 bases). V was trimmed by 0 bases and J by 3 bases, leaving 22 bases between them. Looked up from germline, CDR1 is LGHNA and CDR2 is YNFKEQ. The CDR3 has 19 residues. CDR3 region: CASSQDPPGGGGATDTQYF. In DNA, the CDR3 is TGTGCCAGCAGCCAAGATCCCCCAGGGGGCGGGGGGGCAACAGATACGCAGTATTTT.

This chain connects TRBV10-3 to TRBJ2-3, with D possibly matching TRBD2 (6 bases). Germline V gene sequence: CDR1 ENHRY, CDR2 SYGVKD. The CDR3 runs 12 residues. The germline V and J ends were trimmed by 11 bases and 0 bases, with 9 bases remaining between them. CDR3 loop: CAYGGSTDTQYF. CDR3 in DNA: TGTGCCTATGGGGGGAGCACAGATACGCAGTATTTT.

The CDR3 region is CASTPGTPFLALTQYF. In DNA, the CDR3 is TGTGCCAGCACCCCCGGGACTCCTTTTTTGGCCCTTACGCAGTATTTT. This chain links TRBV28 with TRBJ2-3, with D possibly matching TRBD2 (6 bases). CDR3 size: 16 residues. V was shortened by 7 bases and J by 8 bases, with 25 bases between the two germline ends. Germline V CDR1 and CDR2: MDHEN, SYDVKM.

J is TRBJ1-4 and V is TRBV7-8; D is undetermined. The length of the CDR3 is 12 residues. The ends were cut back, 3 bases at V and 8 bases at J, with 7 bases in the middle. Germline assignment: CDR1 SGHVS and CDR2 FQNEAQ. CDR3 coding DNA: TGTGCCAGCAGCTTTGTTTCAGAAAAACTGTTTTTT. Translated: CASSFVSEKLFF.

The rearrangement joins TRBV19 to TRBJ1-1; no definite D call. Germline assignment: CDR1 LNHDA and CDR2 SQIVND (reference sequence). The ends were cut back, 3 bases at V and 5 bases at J, with 13 bases in the middle. This CDR3 has 14 residues. The DNA of the CDR3 is TGTGCCAGTAGTATCGCCATCCCGGGGACTGAAGCTTTCTTT. It codes for CASSIAIPGTEAFF.

This rearrangement joins TRBV4-1 to TRBJ2-7; weak D call: TRBD2 (6 bases). Trimming cost V 0 bases and J 3 bases, with 12 bases left between them. Germline CDR1 is MGHRA and CDR2 is YSYEKL. CDR3 length: 15 amino acids. The CDR3 DNA is TGCGCCAGCAGCCAAGAAAGGGACTGGATCTACGAGCAGTACTTC. This gives the protein CASSQERDWIYEQYF.

The chain couples TRBV29-1 to TRBJ2-5, with D unclear. Trimming shortened V by 6 bases and J by 5 bases, and 10 bases separated the two germline ends. Germline V gives CDR1 SQVTM, CDR2 ANQGSEA. CDR3 size: 11 residues. The CDR3, as DNA: TGCAGCGTCTCTACGGTGGAGACCCAGTACTTC. Amino acids: CSVSTVETQYF.

The chain joins TRBV6-4 to TRBJ2-1, with 10 bases lining up with TRBD2. The CDR3 spans 16 residues. The germline V gene has CDR1 MRHNA and CDR2 SNTAGT. Trimming at V came to 0 bases and at J to 4 bases, leaving 3 bases not matched to a gene. For the CDR3, the DNA is TGTGCCAGCAGTGACTCCGGGACTAGCGATTACAATGAGCAGTTCTTC. It yields the protein CASSDSGTSDYNEQFF.

The V call is TRBV14, the J call TRBJ1-1; D remains unclear. The CDR3 sequence is 14 residues long. With 1 base removed from V and 4 bases from J, the gap between germline ends came to 10 bases. Germline loops: CDR1 SGHDN, CDR2 FVKESK. CDR3 amino acids: CASSQGSGSTEAFF. The DNA of the CDR3 is TGTGCCAGCAGCCAAGGATCGGGGAGCACTGAAGCTTTCTTT. Variable domain in full (rest from reference TRBV14 and TRBJ1-1): EAGVTQFPSHSVIEKGQTVTLRCDPISGHDNLYWYRRVMGKEIKFLLHFVKESKQDESGMPNNRFLAERTGGTYSTLKVQPAELEDSGVYFCASSQGSGSTEAFFGQGTRLTVV.

The chain employs TRBV7-2 and TRBJ2-3, with D maybe TRBD2 (6 bases). Trimming stripped 3 bases from V and 1 base from J, with 11 bases between. The CDR3 is made up of 15 amino acids. Germline loops: CDR1 SGHTA, CDR2 FQGNSA. CDR3 coding DNA: TGTGCCAGCAGCTTTCGGCCTAGCGGCACAGATACGCAGTATTTT. It specifies CASSFRPSGTDTQYF.

The rearrangement uses TRBV5-1 and TRBJ1-1, with a tentative D call TRBD1 (5 bases). V was pared by 4 bases and J by 0 bases, with 7 bases between. The CDR3 totals 13 residues. Germline CDR1 and CDR2: SGHRS and YFSETQ. This chain's CDR3 is CASSGHVNTEAFF. The CDR3 region has the DNA TGCGCCAGCAGCGGACATGTGAACACTGAAGCTTTCTTT.

The rearrangement joins TRBV7-8 to TRBJ2-5, with TRBD2 as a possible D gene (5 bases). The CDR3 consists of 14 residues. Germline V gene lookup returns CDR1 SGHVS and CDR2 FQNEAQ. Trimming shortened V by 1 base and J by 2 bases, and 8 bases separated the two germline ends. The CDR3 DNA sequence: TGTGCCAGCAGCTTAGGGCTAGCTCAAGAGACCCAGTACTTC. Protein: CASSLGLAQETQYF. Variable domain in full (rest from reference TRBV7-8 and TRBJ2-5): GAGVSQSPRYKVAKRGQDVALRCDPISGHVSLFWYQQALGQGPEFLTYFQNEAQLDKSGLPSDRFFAERPEGSVSTLKIQRTQQEDSAVYLCASSLGLAQETQYFGPGTRLLVL.

This chain uses TRBV6-1 with TRBJ2-3; TRBD1 aligns across 11 bases. Per the germline V gene, CDR1 is MNHNS and CDR2 is SASEGT. There are 17 residues in the CDR3. The ends lost 4 bases at V and 5 bases at J; junction bases unmatched: 11. CDR3 loop: CASSVFWDRGAGDTQYF. CDR3 DNA: TGTGCCAGCAGTGTTTTTTGGGACAGGGGGGCAGGAGATACGCAGTATTTT.

In this sample, this clone turned up once. This sequence joins TRBV4-2 and TRBJ2-1; D perhaps matches TRBD2 (5 bases). CDR3 size: 13 residues. Per germline, CDR1 LGHNA and CDR2 YNFKEQ. V was clipped by 0 bases and J by 5 bases, with 5 bases between them. The chain's CDR3 is CASSQEADNEQFF. The CDR3 DNA is TGTGCCAGCAGCCAAGAAGCGGACAATGAGCAGTTCTTC.

The rearrangement links TRBV10-3 to TRBJ2-5; 11 nucleotides agree with TRBD2. This CDR3 comprises 17 residues. Germline CDR1 ENHRY, CDR2 SYGVKD. Losses at the gene ends were 2 bases for V and 6 bases for J; bases not matched to a gene: 11. The CDR3 here is CAISETKKLAGAQTQYF. As DNA, the CDR3 is TGTGCCATCAGTGAGACTAAGAAACTAGCGGGAGCTCAGACCCAGTACTTC.

The V gene is TRBV5-6, the J gene TRBJ2-5; 11 nucleotides match TRBD2. CDR1 and CDR2 from the germline V gene are SGHDT and YYEEEE. This CDR3 comprises 15 residues. J was trimmed by 5 bases and V by 4 bases; bases with no gene match: 7. This CDR3 is CASSAIIAGGETQYF. CDR3 coding DNA: TGTGCCAGCAGCGCGATAATAGCGGGGGGGGAGACCCAGTACTTC.